The 9 T cell receptor beta chains below come from one sample, sequenced in a study of human T cells and chemical hapten exposure. The time point is: patch test 3, about 24 weeks after DPC sensitization. This sample's treatment: therapeutic diphenylcyclopropenone sensitization with weekly scalp DPC. TCRdb passed the RACE reads through MiXCR, listing each CDR3 protein once. Found here are just under 65,000 distinct CDR3 sequences, approximately 10% of them singletons; the top ten hold about 2.3%. Sequenced material: whole blood, taken in connection with sensitization to the hapten diphenylcyclopropenone (DPC). The receptors shown here come from a woman aged 25-40 years with alopecia areata. Some clones in this sample may be carry-over from other donors' samples.

This clonotype was picked up many times. The chain employs TRBV5-1 and TRBJ2-1; D is possibly TRBD2 (6 bases). Germline V gene data show CDR1 as SGHRS and CDR2 as YFSETQ. The CDR3 consists of 14 residues. V shed 4 bases and J shed 6 bases, with 14 bases lying between them. CDR3 in DNA: TGCGCCAGCAGCCCGGGGACTCAAGGCAATGAGCAGTTCTTC. It codes for CASSPGTQGNEQFF. Drawing the rest from reference TRBV5-1 and TRBJ2-1, the complete variable domain is KAGVTQTPRYLIKTRGQQVTLSCSPISGHRSVSWYQQTPGQGLQFLFEYFSETQRNKGNFPGRFSGRQFSNSRSEMNVSTLELGDSALYLCASSPGTQGNEQFFGPGTRLTVL.

This clonotype was seen at least ten times. V is TRBV13 and J is TRBJ2-7; D is undetermined. The ends were cut back, 4 bases at V and 4 bases at J, with 11 bases in the middle. Germline V gene sequence: CDR1 PRHDT, CDR2 FYEKMQ (reference sequence). The CDR3 consists of 13 residues. CDR3 loop: CASSSTVQYEQYF. The CDR3 DNA reads as TGTGCCAGCAGCTCGACGGTACAGTACGAGCAGTACTTC.

This clonotype has more than one count but fewer than ten. The chain couples TRBV11-2 to TRBJ1-1, with D uncertain. CDR1 and CDR2 from the germline V gene are SGHAT and FQNNGV. V was trimmed by 1 base and J by 2 bases, leaving 14 bases between them. This CDR3 is 16 amino acids long. The CDR3 loop is CASSLGGGSRNTEAFF. In DNA, the CDR3 is TGTGCCAGCAGCTTAGGTGGCGGCAGTAGAAACACTGAAGCTTTCTTT.

This clonotype was observed a few times. This chain uses TRBV6-5 with TRBJ2-3; possibly TRBD1 for D (5 bases). The CDR3 contains 16 residues. Germline values: CDR1 MNHEY, CDR2 SVGAGI. V was cut by 6 bases and J by 0 bases, with 16 bases left in between. CDR3 residues: CASSPNGAFSTDTQYF. CDR3 coding DNA: TGTGCCAGCAGCCCAAATGGGGCATTTAGCACAGATACGCAGTATTTT.

With respect to this clonotype: A much larger clone lies a single base off, so this may be a read error. The V gene is TRBV3-1, the J gene TRBJ1-2; D unclear. The germline V and J ends were trimmed by 1 base and 8 bases, with 8 bases remaining between them. Germline CDR1 is LGHDT and CDR2 is YNNKEL (reference sequence). The length of the CDR3 is 12 residues. CDR3 sequence reads: CASSQAEGGYTF. Written as DNA, the CDR3 is TGTGCCAGCAGCCAAGCAGAAGGAGGCTACACCTTC.

The gene calls are TRBV27 and TRBJ1-5; D gene ambiguous. The CDR3 totals 14 residues. CDR1 MNHEY and CDR2 SMNVEV come from the germline V gene (reference sequence). With 2 bases removed from V and 6 bases from J, the gap between germline ends came to 11 bases. The CDR3 sequence is CASSLREGLQPQHF. The CDR3 DNA is TGTGCCAGCAGTTTACGGGAGGGCCTTCAGCCCCAGCATTTT.

This clonotype was detected ten times or more. This chain links TRBV20-1 with TRBJ1-2, with unresolved D. V lost 6 bases to trimming and J lost 0 bases, with 14 bases between them. CDR1 DFQATT and CDR2 SNEGSKA come from the germline V gene (reference sequence). CDR3 size: 14 residues. The CDR3 DNA sequence: TGCAGTGCAGGTCACCAGGACCCTAACTATGGCTACACCTTC. Encoded protein: CSAGHQDPNYGYTF.

This clonotype has only a few counts. The chain carries TRBV11-2 and TRBJ2-2, with a tentative D call TRBD2 (6 bases). With 0 bases removed from V and 3 bases from J, the gap between germline ends came to 14 bases. The CDR3 runs 17 residues. The germline CDR1 and CDR2 sequences are SGHAT and FQNNGV. This CDR3 reads CASSLDLWGGDTGELFF. The CDR3 nucleotides read TGTGCCAGCAGCTTAGATCTGTGGGGCGGGGACACCGGGGAGCTGTTTTTT. The full variable domain, rest sourced from reference TRBV11-2 and TRBJ2-2, is EAGVAQSPRYKIIEKRQSVAFWCNPISGHATLYWYQQILGQGPKLLIQFQNNGVVDDSQLPKDRFSAERLKGVDSTLKIQPAKLEDSAVYLCASSLDLWGGDTGELFFGEGSRLTVL.

At least ten counts were recorded for this clonotype. V is TRBV6-2 or TRBV6-3 and J is TRBJ2-1; TRBD2 matches 10 bases. After removal of 3 bases from V and 3 bases from J, the junction contained 11 bases not matched to a gene. The germline CDR1 and CDR2 sequences are MNHEY and SVGEGT. The CDR3 totals 18 residues. The CDR3 is CASSYGFSGGSIYNEQFF. In nucleotides, the CDR3 is TGTGCCAGCAGTTATGGGTTTAGCGGGGGGTCTATCTACAATGAGCAGTTCTTC.